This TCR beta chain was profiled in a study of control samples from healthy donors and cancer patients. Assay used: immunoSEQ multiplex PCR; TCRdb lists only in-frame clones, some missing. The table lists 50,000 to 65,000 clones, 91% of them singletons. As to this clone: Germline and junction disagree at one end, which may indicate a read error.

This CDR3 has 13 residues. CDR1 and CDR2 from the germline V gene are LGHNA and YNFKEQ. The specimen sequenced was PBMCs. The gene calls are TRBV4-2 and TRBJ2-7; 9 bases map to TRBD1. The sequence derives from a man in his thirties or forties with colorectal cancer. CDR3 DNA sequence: TGTGCCAGCAGCCAAGGAAGGGGGGACAGGGCTACCTTC. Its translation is CASSQGRGDRATF.